What follows is one TCR beta chain and its context. In the authors' methods: Amplification of reference gene primers provided the estimated nucleated cell counts. Clones were sequenced by immunoSEQ multiplex PCR, and TCRdb holds only the in-frame ones, with some missing. The V and J calls and clone size come from that table; D and trimming were worked out from the DNA. The sample carries 350,000 or so clones, roughly 90% recorded once. This entry is derived from a study of blood T cell repertoires in COVID-19. Study-wide context: The cDNA or gDNA used as material had been derived from T cells, B-cell-depleted T cells, or PBMCs.

Participants came from fewer than 25 US areas, aged roughly 18 to 100 years. Donors were grouped by their self-reported clinical history. V was shortened by 2 bases and J by 3 bases, with 16 bases between the two germline ends. This CDR3 contains 16 residues. The germline V gene has CDR1 LGHDT and CDR2 YNNKEL (reference sequence). This clonotype was sampled from a woman aged 30 to 39 who had recovered from COVID-19. The gene calls are TRBV3-1 (or the pseudogene TRBV3-2) and TRBJ1-2; D gene ambiguous. The sequencing sample was made of PBMCs or T cells enriched from blood (not recorded which). CDR3 protein: CASSQSSLIDDYGYTF. In DNA, the CDR3 is TGTGCCAGCAGCCAAAGCTCCCTCATTGATGACTATGGCTACACCTTC.